This T cell receptor (beta chain) stems from a study of T cell responses to AZD1222 COVID-19 vaccine (TCRdb year 2021). For the study in its entirety: AZD1222 recipients given second doses at about 4 weeks or at about 12 weeks were pooled, since spike-specific TCR depth and breadth were not found to differ between the two schedules. A total of under 250 trial participants underwent TCR sequencing, of whom 207 had received two doses of AZD1222 and approximately 26 had received two doses of the MenACWY control vaccine. Enrollment into the trials was organized by age into subgroups of 18-55, 56-69 and 70-plus years, and those subgroups contained about 160, 30 and 59 TCR-sequenced participants, respectively. What the work shows at the level of the full study, not this receptor alone: Spike-specific TCR breadth and depth rose significantly after two AZD1222 doses compared with day 0 and with MenACWY recipients. Only a handful of AZD1222 recipients were SARS-CoV-2 seropositive at baseline, limiting conclusions about previously exposed vaccinees. In the small 56-69-year group, the increase in depth fell short of significance, most likely because of low power. Reportedly, almost half of the unique spike-specific TCRs recognized epitopes lying outside the regions that are mutated in the B.1.351 and B.1.1.7 variants. Most participants were white British and females outnumbered males, and the authors suggested that clonal diversity may have been underestimated. Because no day 14 peak-response samples were available, repertoires were characterized only after the peak T cell response. CD4 TCRs associated with the vaccine covered the entire spike protein, and the dominant responses were in regions 160-218 and 743-854.

This clone was observed once. The antigen this receptor binds is unknown. Per-base quality was not reported, and no clone a single base away is much larger than it. The CDR3 regions of human TCRbeta chains were analyzed by immunosequencing. Processing in the source paper ran as follows. Repertoire TCRs were matched against a reference library of SARS-CoV-2-specific TCRs generated with the MIRA antigen-specificity platform. Breadth meant the fraction of unique TCRs that were SARS-CoV-2-associated, whereas depth meant the fraction of total T cells that were SARS-CoV-2-associated. Using the MIRA data, every spike-specific TCR was mapped to the spike region that the TCR reacted to and assigned to either a CD4 or a CD8 class. Log10-transformed breadth and depth values were compared by one-way ANOVA with Sidak's multiple comparisons tests. TCRdb obtained this table from immuneACCESS and retained in-frame rearrangements with V and J assigned. These tables miss some clones; where compared with another copy, unresolved V genes account for less than half of the shortfall, and the remainder is unexplained. The V and J calls and the clone size are those of that table, but D and trimming were determined from the DNA. A total of around 140,000 clones appear in this sample, about 94% of them only once. About 5% of the sample lies in the top ten.

From the germline V gene, CDR1 is SNHLY and CDR2 is FYNNEI. Trimming takes 9 bases off V and 0 bases off J; junction bases not matched to a gene: 4. The CDR3, from cysteine to phenylalanine, totals 13 residues. Of all the DNA, just the CDR3 is kept, 39 bases in frame from base 1. The time point label on this specimen signifies: baseline before first vaccination. Vaccinee samples were obtained from the UK trials COV001 and COV002, which included a single-blind randomized controlled phase 2/3 trial of AZD1222 (ChAdOx1 nCoV-19) in healthy adults. For TCRbeta chain sequencing, PBMC samples from trial participants were taken at day 0 and at day 28 after the second dose.

The rearrangement combines TRBV2 with TRBJ1-1; TRBD1 lines up with 7 middle nucleotides. This clonotype was sampled from an adult in good health. Sequenced here: peripheral blood, sampled on day 0 of AZD1222 vaccination. The CDR3 has the sequence CARGDSLNTEAFF. In nucleotide form, the sequence is TGTGCCAGAGGGGACAGCCTGAACACTGAAGCTTTCTTT.